Here is one T cell receptor beta chain with its context. This CDR3 is 16 amino acids long. The V gene's germline CDR1 is SGDLS and CDR2 YYNGEE. Germline trimming cut 4 bases from V and 4 bases from J; bases unmatched to any gene: 11. Profiling relied on immunoSEQ multiplex PCR, and the TCRdb table lists in-frame clones only, not all of them. The table has 150,000 to 200,000 clones, 90% seen once. These data come from a study of T cell responses to AZD1222 COVID-19 vaccine. Study in general: Some second doses came at about 4 weeks and others at about 12 weeks; these were pooled.

The TCR sequence derives from an adult in good health. The material was peripheral blood, obtained on day 0 of AZD1222 vaccination. The chain combines TRBV9 with TRBJ1-5; TRBD1 aligns across 7 bases. CDR3 coding DNA: TGTGCCAGCAGCCCTGGGGGACAGATGGGAAATCAGCCCCAGCATTTT. Protein: CASSPGGQMGNQPQHF.